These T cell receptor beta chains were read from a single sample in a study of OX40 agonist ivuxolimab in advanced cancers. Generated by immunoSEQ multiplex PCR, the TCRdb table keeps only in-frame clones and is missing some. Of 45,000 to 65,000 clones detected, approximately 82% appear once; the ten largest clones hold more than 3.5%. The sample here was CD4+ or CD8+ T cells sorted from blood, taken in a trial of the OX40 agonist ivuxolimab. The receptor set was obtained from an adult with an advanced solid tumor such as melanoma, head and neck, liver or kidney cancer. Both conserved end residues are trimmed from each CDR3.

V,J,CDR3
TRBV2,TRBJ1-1,ASSLTGATTEAF
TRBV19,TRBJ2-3,ASSPRRVIAGGLRDTQY
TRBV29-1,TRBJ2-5,SVEEGRETQY
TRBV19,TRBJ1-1,ASSSGLLNTEAF
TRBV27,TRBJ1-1,ASSLYRDTEAF
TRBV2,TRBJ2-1,ASGWDRGYNEQF
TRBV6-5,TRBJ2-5,ASSRGIETQY
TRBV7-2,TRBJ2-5,ASSLVYQETQY
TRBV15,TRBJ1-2,ATSRSGFGYGYT
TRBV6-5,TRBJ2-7,ASGRGSWAYEQY
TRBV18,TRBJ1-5,ASSPPNQPQH
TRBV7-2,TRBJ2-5,ASSHQSRAAFQETQY
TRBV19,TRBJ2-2,ASSPRGRERRGELF
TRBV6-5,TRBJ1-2,ASTPPGGSGYT
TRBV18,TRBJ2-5,ASSPDFQETQY
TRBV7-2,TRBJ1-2,ASSLDGVYGYT
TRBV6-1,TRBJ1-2,ASSALGGEGYT